This entry features one T cell receptor (beta chain) sequence. Its antigen is as yet unknown. This CDR3 spans 15 amino acids. The germline V gene encodes CDR1 MNHNY and CDR2 SVGAGI (reference sequence). V gave up 7 bases and J gave up 5 bases; unmatched junction bases: 13. The data were obtained in a study of a mutant IDH1 vaccine in newly diagnosed glioma. Background on the study: Administration of eight vaccinations to patients took place in weeks 1, 3, 5, 7, 11, 15, 19, 23. First vaccine doses came 4-6 weeks after radiotherapy alone, or with temozolomide cycles.

Study outcomes and limitations: There were vaccine-induced immune responses in about 93% of the patients.

Data came from immunoSEQ multiplex PCR; TCRdb stores just in-frame clones and leaves some out. Of about 77,000 clones listed, around 85% are singletons. Time point of the sample: week 23, last vaccination. The vaccine gave 300 ug of a 20-mer mutant IDH1 peptide subcutaneously per dose. The chain recombines TRBV6-6 with TRBJ1-1; 7 bases fit TRBD1. The TCR comes from a woman between 50 and 59 years old with glioma. Specimen: PBMCs, collected from a glioma patient whose treatment included an IDH1 peptide vaccine. For the CDR3, the DNA is TGTGCCAGCACCCCCCGGGACAGAACTTGGACTGAAGCTTTCTTT. Amino acid sequence: CASTPRDRTWTEAFF.